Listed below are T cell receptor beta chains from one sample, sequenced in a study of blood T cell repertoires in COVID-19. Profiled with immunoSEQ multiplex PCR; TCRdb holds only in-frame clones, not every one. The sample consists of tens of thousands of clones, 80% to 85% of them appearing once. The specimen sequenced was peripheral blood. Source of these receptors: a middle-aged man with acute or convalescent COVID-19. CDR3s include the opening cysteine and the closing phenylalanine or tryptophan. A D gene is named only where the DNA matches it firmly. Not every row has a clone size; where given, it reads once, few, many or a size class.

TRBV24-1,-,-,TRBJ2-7,TGTGCCACCAGTGATTTGGTCCTTACGGGAGAGCAGTACTTC,CATSDLVLTGEQYF
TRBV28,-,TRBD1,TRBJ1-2,TGTGCCAGCAGTCACCGGGACAGAGTTCTCTATGGCTACACCTTC,CASSHRDRVLYGYTF
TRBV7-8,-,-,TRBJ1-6,TGTGCCAGCAGCCCGCAAACAGGGACCCCTAATTCACCCCTCCACTTT,CASSPQTGTPNSPLHF
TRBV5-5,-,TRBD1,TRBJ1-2,TGTGCCAGCAGCTTGGCCCCCGGGACAGGGGGCCATGGCTACACCTTC,CASSLAPGTGGHGYTF
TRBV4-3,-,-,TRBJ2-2,TGCGCCAGCAGCCAACAGACTCCTCGGGGCACCGGGGAGCTGTTTTTT,CASSQQTPRGTGELFF
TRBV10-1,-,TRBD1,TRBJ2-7,TGCGCCAAACGGAAGGGACAGGGAGCCTACGAGCAGTACTTC,CAKRKGQGAYEQYF
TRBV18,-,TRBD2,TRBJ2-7,TGTGCCAGCTCACCACCGTCTAGCGGGGGCTACTACGAGCAGTACTTC,CASSPPSSGGYYEQYF
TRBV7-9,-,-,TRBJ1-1,TGTGCCAGCAGCTCGATCCCACAGGGCATGAACACTGAAGCTTTCTTT,CASSSIPQGMNTEAFF
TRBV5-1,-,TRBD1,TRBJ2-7,TGCGCCAGCAGCCGACCGGGACAGGGATTCGAGGAGCAGTACTTC,CASSRPGQGFEEQYF
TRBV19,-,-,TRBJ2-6,TGTGCCAGTAGTATCCGACTCCGTCCTTACTCTGGGGCCAACGTCCTGACTTTC,CASSIRLRPYSGANVLTF
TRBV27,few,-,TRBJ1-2,TGTGCCAGCAGTTCACTCCAGACGGGGAACTATGGCTACACCTTC,CASSSLQTGNYGYTF
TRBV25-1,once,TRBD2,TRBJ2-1,TGTGCCAGCAGTGTCGGGACTAGCGGCTACAATGAGCAGTTCTTC,CASSVGTSGYNEQFF
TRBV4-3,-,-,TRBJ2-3,TGCGCCAGCAGCCAAGTCTGGGGAGGCACAGATACGCAGTATTTT,CASSQVWGGTDTQYF
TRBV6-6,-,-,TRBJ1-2,TGTGCCAGCAGTTACGTGGGGGCGGGTGGCTACACCTTC,CASSYVGAGGYTF
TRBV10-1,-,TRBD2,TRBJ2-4,TGCGCCAGCAGTGATGGGACTAGCGGTCCCAAAAACATTCAGTACTTC,CASSDGTSGPKNIQYF
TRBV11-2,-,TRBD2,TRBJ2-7,TGTGCCAGCAGCTTAATAGGCGGGAGGGCCGACGAGCAGTACTTC,CASSLIGGRADEQYF
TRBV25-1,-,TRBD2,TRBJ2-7,TGTGCCAGCAGTGAAAGGGGCGGGGGATCCTACGAGCAGTACTTC,CASSERGGGSYEQYF
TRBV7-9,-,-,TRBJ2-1,TGTGCCAGCAGCTGGCAGGGCATAAACAATGAGCAGTTCTTC,CASSWQGINNEQFF
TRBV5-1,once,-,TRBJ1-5,TGCGCCAGCAGCTTGGGACAATCCAGTCAGCCCCAGCATTTT,CASSLGQSSQPQHF
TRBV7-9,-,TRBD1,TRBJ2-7,TGTGCCAGCAGCCCACCGGGACAGGGCGTCCACGAGCAGTACTTC,CASSPPGQGVHEQYF
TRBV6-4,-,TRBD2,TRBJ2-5,TGTGCCAGCAGCCCCGCCACTAGCGGGGGGTGTCAAGAGACCCAGTACTTC,CASSPATSGGCQETQYF
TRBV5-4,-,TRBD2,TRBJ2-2,TGTGCCAGCAGCTTCGGGGGGGCTAGCGGGAATGGCGGGGAGCTGTTTTTT,CASSFGGASGNGGELFF
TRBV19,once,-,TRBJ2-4,TGTGCCAGTAGTCTGGTGGGCATGACCAAAAACATTCAGTACTTC,CASSLVGMTKNIQYF
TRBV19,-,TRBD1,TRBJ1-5,TGTGCCACCACTGACAGGGGGAATCAGCCCCAGCATTTT,CATTDRGNQPQHF
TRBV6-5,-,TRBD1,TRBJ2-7,TGTGCCAGCAGTTCTACCCGGACAGGGGGCTCCTACGAGCAGTACTTC,CASSSTRTGGSYEQYF
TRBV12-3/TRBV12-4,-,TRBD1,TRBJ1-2,TGTGCCAGCAGGCACAGGGGTGGCTACACCTTC,CASRHRGGYTF
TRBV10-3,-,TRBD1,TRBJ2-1,TGTGCCATCATGGGGACAGGGGGCTTGGGTGAGCAGTTCTTC,CAIMGTGGLGEQFF
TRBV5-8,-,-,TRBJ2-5,TGTGCCAGCAGCTTGGTTCTGGACACGGCATCGTTGGAGACCCAGTACTTC,CASSLVLDTASLETQYF
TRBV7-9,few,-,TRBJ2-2,TGTGCCAGCAGCTTAGATATTACCGGGGAGCTGTTTTTT,CASSLDITGELFF
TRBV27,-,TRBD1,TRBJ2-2,TGTGCCAGCAGTCCTCAGGGGGCGGCAGGTAACACCGGGGAGCTGTTTTTT,CASSPQGAAGNTGELFF